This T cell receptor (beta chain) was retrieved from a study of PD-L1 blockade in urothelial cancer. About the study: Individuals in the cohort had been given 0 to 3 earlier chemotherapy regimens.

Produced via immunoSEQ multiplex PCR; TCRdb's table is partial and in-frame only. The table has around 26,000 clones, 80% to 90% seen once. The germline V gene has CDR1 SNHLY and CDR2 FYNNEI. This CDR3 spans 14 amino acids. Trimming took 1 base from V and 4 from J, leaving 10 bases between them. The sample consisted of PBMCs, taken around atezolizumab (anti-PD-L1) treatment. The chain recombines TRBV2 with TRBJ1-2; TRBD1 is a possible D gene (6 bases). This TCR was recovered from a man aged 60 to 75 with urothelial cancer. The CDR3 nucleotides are TGTGCCAGCAGTGAAGTGGGGGCTAGCTATGGCTACACCTTC. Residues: CASSEVGASYGYTF.